This T cell receptor beta chain was identified during a study of graft-versus-host responses after intestinal transplantation. Whole-study context: Recipients across the board were started on anti-thymocyte globulin induction, then kept on tacrolimus and steroids for two to three years.

Findings and limits, study-wide: In recipient marrow, GvH clones were found, and some appeared first in ileum or blood.

V was trimmed by 5 bases and J by 5 bases, leaving 15 bases between them. CDR1 is SEHNR, CDR2 FQNEAQ, per germline (reference sequence). The CDR3 extends over 15 amino acids. Comments on this clone: Antigen specificity is unknown.

Clones were sequenced by immunoSEQ multiplex PCR, and TCRdb holds only the in-frame ones, with some missing. The sample records approximately 70,000 clones, roughly nine tenths being singletons. This sequence originates from a human donor who received an intestinal transplant. This chain joins TRBV7-9 and TRBJ1-4; D not resolved. This material consisted of unstimulated CD8+ T cells sorted from spleen or lymph node cells, taken before intestinal transplant. The chain's CDR3 is CASSREGSRNEKLFF. The CDR3 nucleotides are TGTGCCAGCAGCCGGGAGGGCTCAAGAAATGAAAAACTGTTTTTT.